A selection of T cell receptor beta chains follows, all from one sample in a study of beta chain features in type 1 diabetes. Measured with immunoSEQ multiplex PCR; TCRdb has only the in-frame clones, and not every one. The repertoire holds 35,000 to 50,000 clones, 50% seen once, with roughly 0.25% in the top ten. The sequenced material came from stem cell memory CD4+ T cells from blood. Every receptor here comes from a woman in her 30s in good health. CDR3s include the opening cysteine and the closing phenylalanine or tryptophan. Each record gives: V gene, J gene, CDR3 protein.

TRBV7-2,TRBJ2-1,CASSLAAGGGNEQFF
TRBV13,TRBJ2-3,CASSSFRGGGPDTQYF
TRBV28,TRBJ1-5,CASSLIGRNELNQPQHF
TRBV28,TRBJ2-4,CASSLTFLGDIQYF
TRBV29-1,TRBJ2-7,CSVRGKGYEQYF
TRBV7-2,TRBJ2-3,CASSLGPGLAGSTDTQYF
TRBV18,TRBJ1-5,CASSPLGSDGNQPQHF
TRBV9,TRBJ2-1,CASSVVQGLAGANEQFF
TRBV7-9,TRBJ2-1,CASSLSGLAGRNEQFF
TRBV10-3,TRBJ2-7,CAIRDRDLYEQYF
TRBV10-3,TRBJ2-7,CAISEPLTGRPGTRGYEQYF
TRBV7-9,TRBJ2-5,CASSFQNRLLRGSETQHF
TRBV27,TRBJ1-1,CASSLYPPRQGASGTEAFF
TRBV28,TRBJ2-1,CASSPAGGLRNEQFF
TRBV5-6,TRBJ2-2,CASSLAGGLYTGELFF
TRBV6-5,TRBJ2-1,CASSYSPVLYNEQFF
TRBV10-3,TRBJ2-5,CAISEREQETQYF
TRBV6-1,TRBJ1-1,CASSEVPRSEAFF
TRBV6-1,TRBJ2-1,CASGLMRGSYNEQFF
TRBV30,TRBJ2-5,CAWRSAYLDRYFQETQYF
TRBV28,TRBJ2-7,CASSSFYEQYF
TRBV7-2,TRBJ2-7,CASSLGYYEQYF
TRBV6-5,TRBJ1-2,CASRGTGGPDYGYTF
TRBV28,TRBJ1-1,CASKPGGANTEAFF
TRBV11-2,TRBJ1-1,CASSFGQIPTEAFF
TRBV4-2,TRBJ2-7,CASSQEVTHLSGKGYEQYF
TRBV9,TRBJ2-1,CASSTQPGLPTMEQFF
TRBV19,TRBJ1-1,CASSNQRVTEAFF
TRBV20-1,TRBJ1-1,CSAPGDTEAFF
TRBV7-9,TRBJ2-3,CASSFGGATDTQYF
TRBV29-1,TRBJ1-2,CSVVVGQGVINYGYTF
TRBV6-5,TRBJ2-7,CASSYRRGQYF
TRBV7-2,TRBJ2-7,CASSPGVGYEQYF
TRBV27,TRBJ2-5,CASRTGLAGVETQYF
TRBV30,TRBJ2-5,CAWKWGEPPQETQYF
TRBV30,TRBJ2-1,CAWTSGGGEQFF
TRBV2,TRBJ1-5,CASSPQGAEQPQHF
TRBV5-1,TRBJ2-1,CASSSSSSYNEQFF
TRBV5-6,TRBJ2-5,CASSLSRRRAGEYQETQYF
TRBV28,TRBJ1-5,CASSIRGDSNQPQHF
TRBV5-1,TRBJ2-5,CASSLKGQGAWGETQYF
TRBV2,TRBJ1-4,CASSEKGADNEKLFF
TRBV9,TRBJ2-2,CASSVASLAGVSGELFF